The 27 T cell receptor beta chains reported below all come from one sample, sequenced in a study of a mutant IDH1 vaccine in newly diagnosed glioma. Antigens for these TCRs are unknown. Time point specified: week 47, end of study. Every vaccine dose comprised 300 ug of mutant IDH1 20-mer peptide plus topical imiquimod. The repertoire was sequenced with immunoSEQ multiplex PCR; TCRdb's copy has only in-frame clones and lacks some. The repertoire holds 90,000 to 100,000 clones, roughly nine tenths seen once, with approximately 0.8% in the top ten. The material was PBMCs, obtained from a glioma patient whose treatment included an IDH1 peptide vaccine. The receptor set was obtained from a woman between 50 and 59 years old with glioma.

This chain joins TRBV5-1 and TRBJ2-5; no firm D call. TRBJ2-7 matches the DNA end more closely, so the J call is doubtful. Per the germline V gene, CDR1 is SGHRS and CDR2 is YFSETQ. The CDR3 length is 15 residues. The CDR3 sequence is CASSLGGGKYYEQYF. For the CDR3, the DNA is TGCGCCAGCAGCTTGGGAGGTGGCAAATACTACGAGCAGTACTTC.

Worth noting for this clone: The junction departs from the called germline gene at one end, perhaps through a read error. The V gene is TRBV6-5, the J gene TRBJ2-7; the match to TRBD1 covers 7 bases. The CDR3 totals 14 residues. Per the germline V gene, CDR1 is MNHEY and CDR2 is SVGAGI. The CDR3 region has the DNA TGTGCCGGCAGCCGGGACAGCCTCCAATACGAGCAGTACTTC. It translates to CAGSRDSLQYEQYF.

The gene calls are TRBV27 and TRBJ2-7; 9 bases are a match to TRBD1. V was pared by 2 bases and J by 3 bases, with 5 bases of the junction left unmatched. CDR3 length equals 15 residues. CDR1 is MNHEY, CDR2 SMNVEV, per germline (reference sequence). The CDR3 DNA is TGTGCCAGCAGTTTAATTCCGGGACAGGGCTACGAGCAGTACTTC. Its protein product is CASSLIPGQGYEQYF.

The rearrangement links TRBV13 to TRBJ2-3, with no clear D. The V and J ends lost 2 bases and 12 bases respectively, with 9 bases between them. In germline, CDR1 is PRHDT, CDR2 FYEKMQ (reference sequence). The CDR3 spans 11 residues. In nucleotides, the CDR3 is TGTGCCAGCAGCTTAAGTGGCCCCCAGTATTTT. This translates into CASSLSGPQYF.

The V gene is TRBV5-8, the J gene TRBJ1-6; D is perhaps TRBD1 (6 bases). This CDR3 region has 15 residues. Trimming shortened V by 2 bases and J by 9 bases, and 15 bases separated the two germline ends. From germline, CDR1 is SGHTS and CDR2 YDEGEE. The chain's CDR3 is CASSFLQGVGSPLHF. CDR3 sequence (DNA): TGTGCCAGCAGCTTCCTACAGGGTGTGGGTTCACCCCTCCACTTT.

This clone has just one count. The genes are TRBV5-6 and TRBJ2-3, with D maybe TRBD1 (6 bases). V was pared by 0 bases and J by 1 base, with 12 bases between. The CDR3 sequence is 16 residues long. CDR1 is SGHDT, CDR2 YYEEEE, per germline. The DNA for the CDR3 is TGTGCCAGCAGCTTGGGCCCGGCAGGGGGCACAGATACGCAGTATTTT. It yields the protein CASSLGPAGGTDTQYF.

The chain employs TRBV18 and TRBJ1-1, with 9 positions matching TRBD1. With 5 bases clipped from V and 0 bases from J, the junction kept 1 base outside the gene matches. The germline V gene has CDR1 KGHSH and CDR2 LQKENI. There are 14 residues in the CDR3. CDR3 nucleotides: TGTGCCAGCTCAGGACAGGGGATGAACACTGAAGCTTTCTTT. Its protein is CASSGQGMNTEAFF. Filled out from reference TRBV18 and TRBJ1-1, the complete variable domain reads NAGVMQNPRHLVRRRGQEARLRCSPMKGHSHVYWYRQLPEEGLKFMVYLQKENIIDESGMPKERFSAEFPKEGPSILRIQQVVRGDSAAYFCASSGQGMNTEAFFGQGTRLTVV.

V is TRBV19 and J is TRBJ2-3; D might be TRBD2 (6 bases). This CDR3 has 12 residues. CDR1 is LNHDA, CDR2 SQIVND, per germline (reference sequence). The V end was cut by 6 bases, the J end by 6 bases, with 10 bases between. The CDR3 protein is CASRISGDTQYF. The CDR3, as DNA: TGTGCCAGTAGGATTAGCGGTGATACGCAGTATTTT.

This clone was observed once. The chain couples TRBV9 to TRBJ2-7, with TRBD1 identical over 10 bases. This CDR3 is built from 16 residues. Germline CDR1 is SGDLS and CDR2 is YYNGEE. V trimming: 1 base; J trimming: 6 bases; junction bases outside the gene matches: 10. In DNA form, the CDR3 reads TGTGCCAGCAGCGTAAGTCGGGACAGGGGAAAGGGCGAGCAGTACTTC. This translates into CASSVSRDRGKGEQYF.

The chain carries TRBV7-2 and TRBJ2-7, with D perhaps TRBD1 or TRBD2 (5 bases each). Germline V gives CDR1 SGHTA, CDR2 FQGNSA. The V gene lost 2 bases and the J gene lost 2 bases, with 10 bases spanning the gap. The CDR3 is made up of 14 amino acids. The CDR3 here is CASSLRDGTYEQYF. The CDR3 DNA follows: TGTGCCAGCAGCTTACGGGACGGGACCTACGAGCAGTACTTC.

This chain links TRBV30 with TRBJ2-5, with D possibly being TRBD2 (5 bases). V dropped 6 bases and J dropped 5 bases, with 10 bases sitting between them. The CDR3 extends over 11 amino acids. CDR1 and CDR2 from the germline V gene are GTSNPN and SVGIG (reference sequence). CDR3 loop: CACRGDETQYF. In nucleotides, the CDR3 is TGTGCCTGTCGGGGAGACGAGACCCAGTACTTC.

J is TRBJ2-1 and V is TRBV25-1, with TRBD2 matching 8 bases. The V gene's germline CDR1 is MGHDK and CDR2 SYGVNS. Trimming cost V 3 bases and J 8 bases; bases outside gene matches: 3. The CDR3 has 13 amino acids. The CDR3 reads CASSDGRADEQFF. The DNA of the CDR3 is TGTGCCAGCAGTGACGGGAGGGCAGATGAGCAGTTCTTC.

The chain carries TRBV19 and TRBJ2-1, with 9 bases identical to TRBD2. In germline, CDR1 is LNHDA, CDR2 SQIVND (reference sequence). V shed 4 bases and J 1 base; nucleotides not matched to a gene: 5. CDR3 length: 16 residues. For the CDR3, the DNA is TGTGCCAGTAGTAAGGGTAGCGGGAGATCCTACAATGAGCAGTTCTTC. Translation: CASSKGSGRSYNEQFF. Based on the CDR3 plus reference TRBV19 and TRBJ2-1, the full variable domain is DGGITQSPKYLFRKEGQNVTLSCEQNLNHDAMYWYRQDPGQGLRLIYYSQIVNDFQKGDIAEGYSVSREKKESFPLTVTSAQKNPTAFYLCASSKGSGRSYNEQFFGPGTRLTVL.

This clone was recorded once. The chain carries TRBV28 and TRBJ1-5; no clear D gene. This CDR3 contains 13 residues. The ends were cut back, 8 bases at V and 6 bases at J, with 14 bases in the middle. Germline V gives CDR1 MDHEN, CDR2 SYDVKM. The CDR3 nucleotides are TGTGCCAGCCACCCTCTCCCAGGTCAGCCCCAGCATTTT. As protein: CASHPLPGQPQHF.

This clone was seen a few times. The CDR3 nucleotides are TGCAGCGTTGAAGATCCGGTAGGGGCTGGCTACACCTTC. As protein: CSVEDPVGAGYTF. This chain joins TRBV29-1 and TRBJ1-2; D is perhaps TRBD1 (5 bases). Trimming took 0 bases from V and 7 from J, leaving 12 bases between them. This CDR3 has 13 residues. Looked up from germline, CDR1 is SQVTM and CDR2 is ANQGSEA.

This chain connects TRBV9 to TRBJ1-1; D gene uncertain. This CDR3 contains 14 residues. V gave up 0 bases and J gave up 4 bases, with 10 bases separating them. Germline-derived CDR1 and CDR2 are SGDLS and YYNGEE. The CDR3 loop reads CASSVVSGGTEAFF. Here the CDR3 DNA reads TGTGCCAGCAGCGTAGTATCAGGTGGCACTGAAGCTTTCTTT.

The J gene is TRBJ2-7, the V gene TRBV28; 7 bases line up with TRBD2. From germline, CDR1 is MDHEN and CDR2 SYDVKM. The CDR3 loop spans 14 amino acids. With V trimmed by 6 bases and J by 4 bases, 9 bases remained unmatched. CDR3 in DNA: TGTGCCAGCAGACAAACGGGGGGAGGGTACGAGCAGTACTTC. Amino acids: CASRQTGGGYEQYF.

As to this clone: The junction differs from germline at one of its ends, possibly a read error. The CDR3 nucleotides are TGCGCCAGCCGCCATGCCGGCGGCACCACAGATACGCAGTATTTT. It translates to CASRHAGGTTDTQYF. This rearrangement joins TRBV4-1 to TRBJ2-3; D not resolved. Germline V gene data show CDR1 as MGHRA and CDR2 as YSYEKL. The CDR3 spans 15 residues.

V is TRBV21-1 and J is TRBJ1-2. TRBV21-1 is shown as a pseudogene. The CDR3 covers 12 residues. DNA for the CDR3: TGTGCCGAGACGTTAGGGAACTATGGCTACACCTTC. Protein sequence: CAETLGNYGYTF.

The table lists this clone with a count of one. The chain joins TRBV19 to TRBJ2-7; 10 bases fit TRBD1. Germline assignment: CDR1 LNHDA and CDR2 SQIVND (reference sequence). The CDR3 loop spans 14 amino acids. Germline trimming cut 8 bases from V and 0 bases from J; bases unmatched to any gene: 4. For the CDR3, the DNA is TGTGCCAGTGCCGGGACAGGGGTCTCCTACGAGCAGTACTTC. Translation gives CASAGTGVSYEQYF.

V and J are TRBV6-5 and TRBJ1-4, with a tentative D call TRBD1 (5 bases). The V end lost 2 bases, the J end lost 6 bases, and 10 bases lay between the germline ends. The CDR3 spans 14 residues. Germline values: CDR1 MNHEY, CDR2 SVGAGI. The CDR3 DNA is TGTGCCAGCAGTTACGTGGGAGGGGATGAAAAACTGTTTTTT. This codes for CASSYVGGDEKLFF.

This clone was seen a single time. V usage is TRBV5-1 and J usage is TRBJ2-2; D tentatively fits TRBD1 or TRBD2 (6 bases each). V dropped 2 bases and J dropped 0 bases, with 11 bases sitting between them. The CDR3 spans 16 residues. Germline CDR1 is SGHRS and CDR2 is YFSETQ. In nucleotides, the CDR3 is TGCGCCAGCAGCTTCGTAGGGGGGACGAACACCGGGGAGCTGTTTTTT. Amino acids: CASSFVGGTNTGELFF.

V gene TRBV28 combines with J gene TRBJ2-7; D gene ambiguous. CDR1 MDHEN and CDR2 SYDVKM come from the germline V gene. The CDR3 has 16 amino acids. V was clipped by 3 bases and J by 4 bases, with 19 bases between them. Here the CDR3 DNA reads TGTGCCAGCAGTTTCGACGGTGGTGGCCAAGGATACGAGCAGTACTTC. Translating it yields CASSFDGGGQGYEQYF.

Notes on this clone: The junction shows a germline mismatch at one end, possibly a read error. Written as DNA, the CDR3 is TGTGCTAGCAGCCTCCGACTAGCGGGCCCCAATGAGCAGTTCTTC. Its protein is CASSLRLAGPNEQFF. This sequence joins TRBV7-7 and TRBJ2-1; 10 nucleotides line up with TRBD2. In germline, CDR1 is SSHAT, CDR2 FNYEAQ (reference sequence). This CDR3 is built from 15 residues. Drawing the rest from reference TRBV7-7 and TRBJ2-1, the complete variable domain is GAGVSQSPRYKVTKRGQDVTLRCDPISSHATLYWYQQALGQGPEFLTYFNYEAQPDKSGLPSDRFSAERPEGSISTLTIQRTEQRDSAMYRCASSLRLAGPNEQFFGPGTRLTVL.

The J gene is TRBJ1-4, the V gene TRBV18; 10 nucleotides match TRBD1. The ends lost 3 bases at V and 0 bases at J; junction bases unmatched: 1. This CDR3 is 16 amino acids long. Germline V lookup: CDR1 KGHSH, CDR2 LQKENI. As DNA, the CDR3 is TGTGCCAGCTCACCGGGGACAGGGGCAACTAATGAAAAACTGTTTTTT. Residues: CASSPGTGATNEKLFF.

In nucleotides, the CDR3 is TGCGCCAGCAGCATTCGGACAGGGCATGAGCAGTACTTC. The encoded protein is CASSIRTGHEQYF. The chain has TRBV4-1 and TRBJ2-5, with 8 bases aligning to TRBD1. CDR1 MGHRA and CDR2 YSYEKL come from the germline V gene. J was trimmed by 11 bases and V by 5 bases; bases with no gene match: 10. This CDR3 is built from 13 residues.

This clone showed up just a few times. CDR3 DNA sequence: TGTGCCAGCAGCGCGAATTCAGGGGCATGGAAACTGTTTTTT. This encodes CASSANSGAWKLFF. The chain employs TRBV7-6 and TRBJ1-4, with a weak D call TRBD1 (6 bases). In germline, CDR1 is SGHVS, CDR2 FNYEAQ. V lost 5 bases and J lost 11, with 18 bases in between. This CDR3 is built from 14 residues. Full variable domain (outside the CDR3, taken from reference TRBV7-6 and TRBJ1-4): GAGVSQSPRYKVTKRGQDVALRCDPISGHVSLYWYRQALGQGPEFLTYFNYEAQQDKSGLPNDRFSAERPEGSISTLTIQRTEQRDSAMYRCASSANSGAWKLFFGSGTQLSVL.